The 29 T cell receptor beta chains below come from one sample, sequenced in a study of vaccination and CD4 T cells after COVID-19. The antigens for these receptors are not known. Treatment here: approximately nine-day PBMC culture with coronavirus spike peptide pools or control peptides (ViraFEST assay). Cultured CD4+ T-cell DNA underwent Oncomine TCR Beta short-read sequencing. TCRdb redid the calling of the PCR reads with MiXCR, one entry per CDR3 protein. The repertoire holds about 15,000 distinct CDR3 sequences, roughly 34% seen once, with 36% in the top ten. Sequencing used cultured CD4+ T cells from blood. These receptors originate from a human donor with COVID-19.

As concerns this clonotype: A much larger clone differs from this one at a single base, so this may be a read error. The chain carries TRBV21-1 and TRBJ1-1; TRBD1 is the table's D call, not checked against the DNA. TRBV21-1 counts as a pseudogene. The CDR3 consists of 16 residues. The CDR3 bases are TGTGCCAGCAGCGCAGCTCGACAGCCGTCGTTCACTGAAGCTCTCTTT. This sequence encodes CASSAARQPSFTEALF.

The CDR3 nucleotides are TGTGCCAGCAGCTCTTTATTGCGGGACAGGGTTTTAACAGATACGCAGTATTTT. Encoded protein: CASSSLLRDRVLTDTQYF. This sequence joins TRBV5-5 and TRBJ2-3; TRBD1 matches at 9 bases. CDR1 and CDR2 (germline): SGHKS, YYEKEE (reference sequence). The CDR3 contains 18 residues. J was trimmed by 3 bases and V by 3 bases; bases with no gene match: 14.

In its sample, this clonotype was seen once. The chain combines TRBV6-1 with TRBJ2-7, with D possibly matching TRBD1 (6 bases). V lost 8 bases to trimming and J lost 2 bases, with 22 bases between them. Germline lookup yields CDR1 MNHNS and CDR2 SASEGT. The CDR3 spans 16 residues. In DNA form, the CDR3 reads TGTGCCAGCCGCCCTCAAGGGGGATTCAATACCTACGAGCAGTACTTC. This sequence encodes CASRPQGGFNTYEQYF.

With regard to this clonotype: The junction departs from germline at one end; a sequencing error may be responsible. This chain uses TRBV20-1 with TRBJ1-5; possibly TRBD1 for D (5 bases). Germline-derived CDR1 and CDR2 are DFQATT and SNEGSKA (reference sequence). The CDR3 length is 19 residues. The DNA for the CDR3 is TGCAGTACTAGAGATGAGAGGGGCCGGGCCCTGGCCAGCAATCAGCCCCAGCATTTT. Its translation: CSTRDERGRALASNQPQHF.

This clonotype turned up a few times. The chain couples TRBV15 to TRBJ1-3; D ambiguous. The V and J ends lost 0 bases and 2 bases respectively, with 8 bases between them. Germline loops: CDR1 LNHNV, CDR2 YYDKDF (reference sequence). The length of the CDR3 is 15 residues. This CDR3 is CATSRDGGTGNTIYF. The CDR3 DNA follows: TGTGCCACCAGCAGAGACGGCGGTACTGGAAACACCATATATTTT. Full variable domain (outside the CDR3, taken from reference TRBV15 and TRBJ1-3): DAMVIQNPRYQVTQFGKPVTLSCSQTLNHNVMYWYQQKSSQAPKLLFHYYDKDFNNEADTPDNFQSRRPNTSFCFLDIRSPGLGDTAMYLCATSRDGGTGNTIYFGEGSWLTVV.

The genes are TRBV6-1 and TRBJ2-6; 10 bases align to TRBD1. Germline V gene lookup returns CDR1 MNHNS and CDR2 SASEGT. With 8 bases clipped from V and 0 bases from J, the junction kept 4 bases outside the gene matches. The CDR3 is made up of 16 amino acids. CDR3 residues: CASGDRGSSGANVLTF. The CDR3 DNA reads TGTGCCAGCGGGGACAGGGGAAGCTCTGGGGCCAACGTCCTGACTTTC.

This clonotype came up a few times. The genes are TRBV6-1 and TRBJ1-6, with 7 bases identical to TRBD1. The CDR3 contains 15 residues. Looked up from germline, CDR1 is MNHNS and CDR2 is SASEGT. Losses at the gene ends were 7 bases for V and 5 bases for J; bases not matched to a gene: 8. The DNA of the CDR3 is TGTGCCAGCACCCGATCCGGGACAGATAATTCACCCCTCCACTTT. It yields the protein CASTRSGTDNSPLHF.

The rearrangement links TRBV28 to TRBJ1-6; 11 nucleotides line up with TRBD1. The CDR3 sequence is 17 residues long. Germline V gene data show CDR1 as MDHEN and CDR2 as SYDVKM. V was pared by 6 bases and J by 2 bases, with 6 bases of the junction left unmatched. The CDR3 here is CASSPGQGGAYNSPLHF. CDR3 sequence (DNA): TGTGCCAGCAGCCCGGGACAGGGGGGCGCCTATAATTCACCCCTCCACTTT.

This clonotype has just a few counts. The rearrangement links TRBV21-1 to TRBJ1-6; TRBD1, the table's D call, lacks a check against the DNA. TRBV21-1 is an annotated pseudogene. There are 16 residues in the CDR3. The CDR3 DNA follows: TGTGCCACCCTAACCGGGGCGGGGGCGGGAAATTCACCCCTCCACTTT. Translating gives CATLTGAGAGNSPLHF.

The rearrangement uses TRBV28 and TRBJ2-7, with unresolved D. CDR3 length: 14 residues. CDR1 is MDHEN and CDR2 is SYDVKM in the germline V gene. V was trimmed by 6 bases and J by 0 bases, leaving 12 bases between them. The CDR3 region has the DNA TGTGCCAGCAGCCTGGGCTCCCCCTCCTACGAGCAGTACTTC. Translation: CASSLGSPSYEQYF.

This clonotype was seen more than once but under ten times. The chain carries TRBV5-1 and TRBJ2-1; 10 bases fit TRBD2. The germline gives CDR1 SGHRS, CDR2 YFSETQ. This CDR3 comprises 14 residues. V trimming: 5 bases; J trimming: 7 bases; junction bases outside the gene matches: 6. The CDR3 is CASRERGGPNEQFF. The CDR3, as DNA: TGCGCCAGCAGGGAGCGGGGGGGCCCGAATGAGCAGTTCTTC.

This rearrangement joins TRBV14 to TRBJ1-4; 7 nucleotides agree with TRBD1. Unmatched junction bases numbered 2, after V lost 0 bases and J lost 7 bases. There are 14 residues in the CDR3. Germline CDR1 reads SGHDN; CDR2 reads FVKESK. This CDR3 reads CASSQDHRGEKLFF. CDR3 sequence (DNA): TGTGCCAGCAGCCAAGATCACAGGGGTGAAAAACTGTTTTTT.

In regard to this clonotype: Germline is not matched at one junction end, which may reflect a read error. The rearrangement uses TRBV6-1 and TRBJ2-7; weak D call: TRBD1 (6 bases). The CDR3 totals 14 residues. Germline V gene data show CDR1 as MNHNS and CDR2 as SASEGT. CDR3 residues: CASSPPGQNYERYF. The CDR3 DNA reads TGTGCCAGCAGTCCCCCCGGACAGAACTACGAGCGGTACTTC.

This clonotype was detected only a few times. The chain recombines TRBV20-1 with TRBJ1-5, with 9 bases identical to TRBD1. Germline V lookup: CDR1 DFQATT, CDR2 SNEGSKA (reference sequence). The CDR3 is 16 residues long. Trimming took 4 bases from V and 0 from J; bases not matched to a gene: 7. The CDR3 sequence: CSAKGQGDPSNQPQHF. The CDR3 region has the DNA TGCAGTGCTAAGGGACAGGGAGATCCTAGCAATCAGCCCCAGCATTTT.

The V gene is TRBV20-1, the J gene TRBJ1-1; D remains ambiguous. The CDR3 totals 14 residues. The V gene lost 0 bases and the J gene lost 0 bases, with 8 bases spanning the gap. From germline, CDR1 is DFQATT and CDR2 SNEGSKA (reference sequence). The CDR3: CSARDLNLNTEAFF. DNA for the CDR3: TGCAGTGCTAGAGATCTTAACCTGAACACTGAAGCTTTCTTT.

The chain uses TRBV5-4 and TRBJ1-2, with 8 bases aligning to TRBD1. V gave up 1 base and J gave up 2 bases; unmatched junction bases: 22. The CDR3 loop spans 21 amino acids. Germline V gene sequence: CDR1 SGHNT, CDR2 YYREEE (reference sequence). Here the CDR3 reads CASSLFRDRNLQGKKNYGYTF. DNA for the CDR3: TGTGCCAGCAGCTTGTTCCGGGACAGGAACCTCCAAGGAAAGAAGAACTATGGCTACACCTTC.

This rearrangement joins TRBV20-1 to TRBJ2-7; no clear D. Looked up from germline, CDR1 is DFQATT and CDR2 is SNEGSKA (reference sequence). Trimming removed 0 bases from V and 3 bases from J, with 3 bases in between. The CDR3 runs to 11 residues. CDR3 DNA sequence: TGCAGTGCTAGAGAAGGCTACGAGCAGTACTTC. Translated, it gives CSAREGYEQYF.

The chain recombines TRBV5-4 with TRBJ1-6; D is undetermined. The CDR3 runs to 14 residues. Trimming left V 0 bases short and J 7 bases short, with 8 bases between. Germline V gene lookup returns CDR1 SGHNT and CDR2 YYREEE (reference sequence). The CDR3 DNA reads TGTGCCAGCAGCTTGGAGAACAGCAATTCACCCCTCCACTTT. Translating gives CASSLENSNSPLHF. Full variable domain (outside the CDR3, taken from reference TRBV5-4 and TRBJ1-6): ETGVTQSPTHLIKTRGQQVTLRCSSQSGHNTVSWYQQALGQGPQFIFQYYREEENGRGNFPPRFSGLQFPNYSSELNVNALELDDSALYLCASSLENSNSPLHFGNGTRLTVT.

There are a few counts of this clonotype. V and J are TRBV24-1 and TRBJ1-2, with 7 nucleotides matching TRBD1. The CDR3 is 13 residues long. V lost 4 bases and J lost 7; bases outside the gene matches: 5. CDR1 is KGHDR and CDR2 is SFDVKD in the germline V gene. CDR3 in DNA: TGTGCCACCAGTGACCGACAGGGTCGTGGCTACACCTTC. This codes for CATSDRQGRGYTF.

This sequence joins TRBV19 and TRBJ1-3, with 8 positions matching TRBD1. This CDR3 region has 15 residues. Trimming at V came to 5 bases and at J to 0 bases, leaving 3 bases not matched to a gene. Germline V gene lookup returns CDR1 LNHDA and CDR2 SQIVND (reference sequence). CDR3 protein: CASSGQGSSGNTIYF. CDR3 bases: TGTGCCAGTAGTGGACAGGGTAGCTCTGGAAACACCATATATTTT. The full variable domain, its missing parts supplied by reference TRBV19 and TRBJ1-3, is DGGITQSPKYLFRKEGQNVTLSCEQNLNHDAMYWYRQDPGQGLRLIYYSQIVNDFQKGDIAEGYSVSREKKESFPLTVTSAQKNPTAFYLCASSGQGSSGNTIYFGEGSWLTVV.

In DNA, the CDR3 is TGCGCCAGCAGTGACACGGACAGGGTGAAAGGCTACACCTTC. Protein product: CASSDTDRVKGYTF. The chain carries TRBV10-2 and TRBJ1-2; 8 bases line up with TRBD1. V shed 3 bases and J 8 bases; nucleotides not matched to a gene: 8. The length of the CDR3 is 14 residues. From germline, CDR1 is WSHSY and CDR2 SAAADI.

V gene TRBV4-1 combines with J gene TRBJ2-3; 11 bases fit TRBD2. V gave up 3 bases and J gave up 0 bases; unmatched junction bases: 2. The CDR3 covers 16 residues. Germline lookup yields CDR1 MGHRA and CDR2 YSYEKL. The CDR3 is CASSHSGGASTDTQYF. Here the CDR3 DNA reads TGCGCCAGCAGCCATAGCGGGGGGGCTAGCACAGATACGCAGTATTTT.

CDR3 sequence (DNA): TGCGCCAGCAGCCTAGGTACTAGCGCCACCGGGGAGCTGTTTTTT. As protein: CASSLGTSATGELFF. The rearrangement uses TRBV5-1 and TRBJ2-2, with 7 bases aligning to TRBD2. The V gene end was trimmed by 4 bases and the J gene end by 4 bases; junction bases not matched to a gene: 7. The CDR3 totals 15 residues. Germline assignment: CDR1 SGHRS and CDR2 YFSETQ.

The chain couples TRBV6-1 to TRBJ1-1, with TRBD1 matching 8 bases. This CDR3 contains 17 residues. After removal of 2 bases from V and 2 bases from J, the junction contained 10 bases not matched to a gene. Germline V gives CDR1 MNHNS, CDR2 SASEGT. The CDR3 DNA reads as TGTGCCAGCAGTGAATCTGCCTACAGGGGGTTCAACACTGAAGCTTTCTTT. This translates into CASSESAYRGFNTEAFF.

This clonotype was detected only a few times. The J gene is TRBJ1-5, the V gene TRBV2; the match to TRBD1 covers 10 bases. The germline V gene has CDR1 SNHLY and CDR2 FYNNEI. V lost 5 bases and J lost 2; bases outside the gene matches: 3. This CDR3 region has 15 residues. The DNA for the CDR3 is TGTGCCAGCAGTTCCGGGACAGGGGGCAATCAGCCCCAGCATTTT. Protein product: CASSSGTGGNQPQHF.

This clonotype was detected only a few times. The chain uses TRBV19 and TRBJ2-3; no firm D call. This CDR3 contains 14 residues. Trimming took 4 bases from V and 5 from J, leaving 13 bases between them. Per the germline V gene, CDR1 is LNHDA and CDR2 is SQIVND (reference sequence). DNA for the CDR3: TGTGCCAGTAGTAACTATTTCGTAAGAGATACGCAGTATTTT. Translated: CASSNYFVRDTQYF.

The chain employs TRBV12-3 or TRBV12-4 and TRBJ1-2; 7 nucleotides align to TRBD1. The CDR3 has 15 amino acids. V dropped 8 bases and J dropped 4; count of bases not matched to a gene: 13. This chain's CDR3 is CASSKRQGSAYGYTF. The CDR3 DNA is TGTGCCAGCTCCAAGCGACAGGGATCGGCCTATGGCTACACCTTC.

This clonotype was counted only a few times. The chain links TRBV18 to TRBJ2-5; 9 nucleotides match TRBD2. J gave up 2 bases and V 8 bases, and 6 bases lay outside the gene matches. The CDR3 extends over 14 amino acids. Germline lookup yields CDR1 KGHSH and CDR2 LQKENI. The CDR3 DNA reads as TGTGCCAGCGCCCCTGCGGGGGGGCAAGAGACCCAGTACTTC. Its translation: CASAPAGGQETQYF.

The chain joins TRBV20-1 to TRBJ2-7, with 10 positions matching TRBD1. The CDR3 is 14 amino acids. Per the germline V gene, CDR1 is DFQATT and CDR2 is SNEGSKA (reference sequence). The trim removed 7 bases at V and 1 base at J, leaving 7 bases unmatched. CDR3 sequence (DNA): TGCAGTGGGACAGGGGGAAGCTGGTCCTACGAGCAGTACTTC. Translating gives CSGTGGSWSYEQYF.